This T cell receptor beta chain emerged from a study of T cell responses to AZD1222 COVID-19 vaccine. The study's findings and limits: Seropositivity was recorded at baseline in only a handful of AZD1222 recipients. Repertoire sampling occurred only after the peak T cell response.

Trimming shortened V by 7 bases and J by 1 base, and 8 bases separated the two germline ends. Germline CDR1 LNHDA, CDR2 SQIVND (reference sequence). The CDR3 consists of 13 residues. Generated by immunoSEQ multiplex PCR, the TCRdb table keeps only in-frame clones and is missing some. In the table there are some 130,000 clones, approximately 90% of which are singletons. Worth noting for this clone: The antigen remains unidentified.

The source is an adult in good health. Sequences were derived from peripheral blood, sampled on day 0 of AZD1222 vaccination. The chain links TRBV19 to TRBJ1-5; perhaps TRBD1 as D (6 bases). The CDR3 protein is CASNRASNQPQHF. In nucleotides, the CDR3 is TGTGCCAGTAACAGGGCCAGCAATCAGCCCCAGCATTTT.